The subject of this entry is one T cell receptor beta chain. Per the original methods: From reference gene primer amplification, estimates of nucleated cell counts were derived. Measured with immunoSEQ multiplex PCR; TCRdb has only the in-frame clones, and not every one. V and J calls and clone size are given by that table; D and trimming were obtained from the DNA. Of roughly 87,000 clones listed, approximately 83% are singletons. This sample is drawn from a study of blood T cell repertoires in COVID-19. On the study more broadly: Acute and convalescent COVID-19 samples came from the United States, Italy and Spain. In each case, the material was cDNA or gDNA derived from T cells, B-cell-depleted T cells, or PBMCs.

Material: peripheral blood. The sequence derives from an older woman with acute or convalescent COVID-19.

CDR3 coding DNA: TGCGCCAGCAGCGAGGGACAGAGCGTGTCTGGAAACACCATATATTTT. This codes for CASSEGQSVSGNTIYF. J is TRBJ1-3 and V is TRBV5-1; 7 positions agree with TRBD1. CDR3 size: 16 residues. Germline CDR1 SGHRS, CDR2 YFSETQ. V trimming: 4 bases; J trimming: 1 base; junction bases outside the gene matches: 8.